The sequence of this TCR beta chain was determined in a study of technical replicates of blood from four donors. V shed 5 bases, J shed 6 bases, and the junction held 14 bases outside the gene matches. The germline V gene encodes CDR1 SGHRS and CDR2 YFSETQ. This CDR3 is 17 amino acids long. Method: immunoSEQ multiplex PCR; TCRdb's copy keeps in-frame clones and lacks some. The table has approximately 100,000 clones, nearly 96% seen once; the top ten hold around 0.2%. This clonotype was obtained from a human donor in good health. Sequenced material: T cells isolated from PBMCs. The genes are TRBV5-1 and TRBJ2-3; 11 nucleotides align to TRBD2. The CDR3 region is CASSNSGGASLADTQYF. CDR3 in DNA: TGCGCCAGCAGTAATAGCGGGGGGGCCAGCTTAGCGGATACGCAGTATTTT.